This T cell receptor (beta chain) was recorded in a study of vaccination effects on CD4 cells after COVID-19. The assay was immunoSEQ multiplex PCR, and TCRdb's table has in-frame clones only and misses some. The sample yields tens of thousands of clones, approximately 72% seen once. Within the ViraFEST assay, antigen-specific CD4+ T cells underwent expansion with viral peptide pools prior to sequencing. An approximately nine-day culture period preceded the isolation of CD4+ T cells. Among the vaccine recipients, none had a prior SARS-CoV-2 infection, and nucleocapsid antibodies were negative. A remark on this clone: Its target is unknown.

This CDR3 has 14 amino acids. With 4 bases removed from V and 4 bases from J, the gap between germline ends came to 11 bases. Germline V gene sequence: CDR1 KGHSH, CDR2 LQKENI. The sample was CD4+ T cells from PBMCs cultured with HCoV-NL63 spike peptides, taken before COVID-19 vaccination. The sequence derives from a human donor who received a COVID-19 vaccine. The gene calls are TRBV18 and TRBJ2-1; no firm D call. CDR3 loop: CASSLAGQYNEQFF. CDR3 nucleotides: TGTGCCAGCTCACTGGCAGGTCAGTACAATGAGCAGTTCTTC. Drawing the rest from reference TRBV18 and TRBJ2-1, the complete variable domain is NAGVMQNPRHLVRRRGQEARLRCSPMKGHSHVYWYRQLPEEGLKFMVYLQKENIIDESGMPKERFSAEFPKEGPSILRIQQVVRGDSAAYFCASSLAGQYNEQFFGPGTRLTVL.